These T cell receptor beta chains were read from a single sample in a study of OX40 agonist ivuxolimab in advanced cancers. Some clones are missing from TCRdb's copy, which holds only in-frame ones; the method was immunoSEQ multiplex PCR. Altogether tens of thousands of clones are present, more than 65% being singletons, with the ten largest covering approximately 4.8%. The sample in question was CD4+ or CD8+ T cells sorted from blood, obtained in a trial of the OX40 agonist ivuxolimab. These receptors all come from an adult with an advanced solid tumor such as melanoma, head and neck, liver or kidney cancer. CDR3s include the opening cysteine and the closing phenylalanine or tryptophan. The order of the fields is D gene, J gene, clone size, V gene, CDR3 DNA, CDR3 protein. D genes are given only for firm matches. Size tells how often a clone was seen (once, few, many) or the class of an expanded clone, and some rows leave it out.

D: -
J: TRBJ1-3
size: -
V: TRBV6-5
DNA: TGTGCCAGCAGTTACTCGGACGGCCTAGGGAGGACCATATATTTT
CDR3: CASSYSDGLGRTIYF

D: -
J: TRBJ1-5
size: -
V: TRBV5-1
DNA: TGCGCCAGCAGCCCTGGGACCCCCAATCAGCCCCAGCATTTT
CDR3: CASSPGTPNQPQHF

D: TRBD2
J: TRBJ2-5
size: few
V: TRBV5-1
DNA: TGCGCCAGCAGCTTAGCGGGGGGGCGCGAGACCCAGTACTTC
CDR3: CASSLAGGRETQYF

D: -
J: TRBJ2-7
size: -
V: TRBV6-5
DNA: TGTGCCAGCAGTTACCCCACAGCTTACGAGCAGTACTTC
CDR3: CASSYPTAYEQYF

D: -
J: TRBJ1-5
size: -
V: TRBV27
DNA: TGTGCCAGCAGTCCCCGAGGGCAGGGCCATCAGCCCCAGCATTTT
CDR3: CASSPRGQGHQPQHF

D: -
J: TRBJ2-7
size: -
V: TRBV5-1
DNA: TGCGCCAGCAGCTTGGAAGGGTACGAGCAGTACTTC
CDR3: CASSLEGYEQYF

D: -
J: TRBJ1-3
size: -
V: TRBV6-1
DNA: TGTGCCAGCAGTGAAGGCCCCTACTCTGGAAACACCATATATTTT
CDR3: CASSEGPYSGNTIYF

D: -
J: TRBJ1-2
size: -
V: TRBV29-1
DNA: TGCAGCGTTGAACAGGTTGGCTATGGCTACACCTTC
CDR3: CSVEQVGYGYTF

D: -
J: TRBJ2-1
size: -
V: TRBV5-1
DNA: TGCGCCAGCAGCTTGAGTCCAGAGCGCGAGCAGTTCTTC
CDR3: CASSLSPEREQFF

D: -
J: TRBJ2-7
size: -
V: TRBV4-3
DNA: TGCGCCAGCAGCCAAGAACAGCTAAGCTCCTACGAGCAGTACTTC
CDR3: CASSQEQLSSYEQYF

D: TRBD2
J: TRBJ2-5
size: -
V: TRBV5-1
DNA: TGCGCCAGCAGCCCCTGGACTAGCGCCTACCAAGAGACCCAGTACTTC
CDR3: CASSPWTSAYQETQYF

D: TRBD2
J: TRBJ2-1
size: once
V: TRBV7-3
DNA: TGTGCCAGCAGCAGGAGCGGGGGTCGCTACAATGAGCAGTTCTTC
CDR3: CASSRSGGRYNEQFF

D: TRBD1
J: TRBJ2-1
size: -
V: TRBV11-1
DNA: TGTGCCAGCAGCCCCGGGACAGACAATGAGCAGTTCTTC
CDR3: CASSPGTDNEQFF

D: -
J: TRBJ2-7
size: few
V: TRBV7-2
DNA: TGTGCCAGCAGCCGCGCCTACGAGCAGTACTTC
CDR3: CASSRAYEQYF

D: TRBD1
J: TRBJ1-5
size: few
V: TRBV2
DNA: TGTGCCAGCAGGCGTGGGGACAGCGGATATCAGCCCCAGCATTTT
CDR3: CASRRGDSGYQPQHF

D: TRBD1
J: TRBJ1-5
size: -
V: TRBV6-1
DNA: TGTGCCAGCAGGGGAGGGGACAGGGGTAATCAGCCCCAGCATTTT
CDR3: CASRGGDRGNQPQHF

D: -
J: TRBJ1-5
size: once
V: TRBV18
DNA: TGTGCCAGCTCAGCTAGAGGGTCCAGCAATCAGCCCCAGCATTTT
CDR3: CASSARGSSNQPQHF

D: -
J: TRBJ1-5
size: -
V: TRBV7-7
DNA: TGTGCTAGCAGCTTAGTGGGGGTTGAAGGGGAAGATCAGCCCCAGCATTTT
CDR3: CASSLVGVEGEDQPQHF

D: -
J: TRBJ2-5
size: -
V: TRBV9
DNA: TGTGCCAGCAGCGTAGGAGCCCAGGGAGAGACCCAGTACTTC
CDR3: CASSVGAQGETQYF

D: -
J: TRBJ2-4
size: -
V: TRBV2
DNA: TGTGCCAGCAGTGAGCCAGGGTTGCTAGCCAAAAACATTCAGTACTTC
CDR3: CASSEPGLLAKNIQYF

D: -
J: TRBJ1-5
size: -
V: TRBV6-5
DNA: TGTGCCAGCAGTCAGCGAACAGGGACCAATCAGCCCCAGCATTTT
CDR3: CASSQRTGTNQPQHF

D: -
J: TRBJ2-7
size: -
V: TRBV7-3
DNA: TGTGCCAGCAGTCAATGGGAGCGGGCGATTGAGCAGTACTTC
CDR3: CASSQWERAIEQYF

D: -
J: TRBJ1-5
size: once
V: TRBV7-3
DNA: TGTGCCACCCCCCCCGCGCGGCCCCAGCATTTT
CDR3: CATPPARPQHF

D: TRBD2
J: TRBJ2-1
size: -
V: TRBV5-6
DNA: TGTGCCAGCAGTGCGGGAGGGCCCTACAATGAGCAGTTCTTC
CDR3: CASSAGGPYNEQFF

D: -
J: TRBJ2-7
size: -
V: TRBV25-1
DNA: TGTGCCAGCAGTGAAAATGAGCAGTCAGGCCTCCCCTACGAGCAGTACTTC
CDR3: CASSENEQSGLPYEQYF

D: TRBD2
J: TRBJ2-7
size: -
V: TRBV4-2
DNA: TGTGCCAGCAGCCAAGCTCGCGGGACTAGCGGGGGGAATCTCTACGAGCAGTACTTC
CDR3: CASSQARGTSGGNLYEQYF

D: TRBD1
J: TRBJ1-1
size: many
V: TRBV6-5
DNA: TGTGCCAGCAGTTACAGCCGACAGGGCGCTGAAGCTTTCTTT
CDR3: CASSYSRQGAEAFF

D: -
J: TRBJ1-2
size: -
V: TRBV27
DNA: TGTGCCAGCAGTTTCTTGGACGGCTATGGCTACACCTTC
CDR3: CASSFLDGYGYTF

D: -
J: TRBJ1-1
size: -
V: TRBV6-6
DNA: TGTGCCAGCAGTTCCGGGACCCCAGCTTTCTTT
CDR3: CASSSGTPAFF

D: -
J: TRBJ1-3
size: -
V: TRBV18
DNA: TGTGCCAGCTCACCGGGGCAGACCTCTGGAAACACCATATATTTT
CDR3: CASSPGQTSGNTIYF

D: TRBD1
J: TRBJ1-2
size: -
V: TRBV5-1
DNA: TGCGCCAGCAGCTACGGGACAGGTACTAACTATGGCTACACCTTC
CDR3: CASSYGTGTNYGYTF

D: TRBD1
J: TRBJ2-2
size: -
V: TRBV19
DNA: TGTGCCAGTAGCCGGGACAGCGTGGTCGGGGAGCTGTTTTTT
CDR3: CASSRDSVVGELFF

D: TRBD1
J: TRBJ1-1
size: -
V: TRBV15
DNA: TGTGCCACCAGCAGTTTCGGCAGGGGGCTAACTGAAGCTTTCTTT
CDR3: CATSSFGRGLTEAFF

D: TRBD2
J: TRBJ2-1
size: -
V: TRBV7-3
DNA: TGTGCCAGCAGCTTATTTAGCGGGGGGTCCTACAATGAGCAGTTCTTC
CDR3: CASSLFSGGSYNEQFF

D: -
J: TRBJ1-1
size: -
V: TRBV4-2
DNA: TGTGCCAGCAGCCAGAACAAGGGACAAAACATGAACACTGAAGCTTTCTTT
CDR3: CASSQNKGQNMNTEAFF

D: -
J: TRBJ2-7
size: few
V: TRBV7-2
DNA: TGTGCCAGCAGCTCCCCGTGGGGGTACGAGCAGTACTTC
CDR3: CASSSPWGYEQYF

D: -
J: TRBJ2-2
size: once
V: TRBV2
DNA: TGTGCCAGCAGTGAGGTTCGGGCCGGGGAGCTGTTTTTT
CDR3: CASSEVRAGELFF

D: TRBD1
J: TRBJ1-1
size: -
V: TRBV9
DNA: TGTGCCAGCAGCGTGGCCGACAGGGAAGAAGCTTTCTTT
CDR3: CASSVADREEAFF

D: TRBD1
J: TRBJ2-5
size: -
V: TRBV18
DNA: TGTGCCAGCTCACCACCCCAGGACAGGGATCTTCAAGAGACCCAGTACTTC
CDR3: CASSPPQDRDLQETQYF

D: -
J: TRBJ1-2
size: -
V: TRBV15
DNA: TGTGCCACCAGCAGAGATCCCGGCAGTAACTATGGCTACACCTTC
CDR3: CATSRDPGSNYGYTF

D: -
J: TRBJ2-3
size: once
V: TRBV9
DNA: TGTGCCAGCAGCGTTAGGGGGGAAGGGGATACGCAGTATTTT
CDR3: CASSVRGEGDTQYF

D: TRBD1
J: TRBJ1-2
size: -
V: TRBV5-4
DNA: TGTGCCAGCAGCTGGGGACAGGGTAGCTATGGCTACACCTTC
CDR3: CASSWGQGSYGYTF

D: -
J: TRBJ2-1
size: once
V: TRBV2
DNA: TGTGCCAGCAGACCCTACAATGAGCAGTTCTTC
CDR3: CASRPYNEQFF

D: -
J: TRBJ1-3
size: -
V: TRBV9
DNA: TGTGCCAGCAGCGTATGGGATCGGGGATTTGGAAACACCATATATTTT
CDR3: CASSVWDRGFGNTIYF

D: -
J: TRBJ1-2
size: -
V: TRBV11-2
DNA: TGTGCCAGCAGCTTAGCCGACAGCTATGGCTACACCTTC
CDR3: CASSLADSYGYTF

D: TRBD1
J: TRBJ1-1
size: once
V: TRBV5-1
DNA: TGCGCCAGCAGCTTGGTACAGGGGGCTGTTGAAGCTTTCTTT
CDR3: CASSLVQGAVEAFF

D: -
J: TRBJ1-2
size: -
V: TRBV5-1
DNA: TGCGCCAGCAGCTGGACAGTCCACACGACCAACTATGGCTACACCTTC
CDR3: CASSWTVHTTNYGYTF